The 3 T cell receptor beta chains below come from one sample, sequenced in a study of blood T cell repertoires in COVID-19. The protocol was immunoSEQ multiplex PCR, while the TCRdb copy is restricted to in-frame clones and leaves out a portion. The data hold more than 300,000 clones, with nearly 90% observed a single time. Sequencing was performed on PBMCs or T cells enriched from blood (not recorded which). The receptors were gathered from a woman aged 30 to 39 who had recovered from COVID-19.

CDR3 coding DNA: TGTGCCAGTAGTATCAGGACTAGCGGGGGGGTTAAAAACATTCAGTACTTC. Residues: CASSIRTSGGVKNIQYF. The chain recombines TRBV19 with TRBJ2-4; 15 bases align to TRBD2. V shed 3 bases and J 4 bases; nucleotides not matched to a gene: 4. This CDR3 has 17 residues. The germline V gene encodes CDR1 LNHDA and CDR2 SQIVND (reference sequence).

This chain connects TRBV5-1 to TRBJ1-2; a weak D match, TRBD1 (6 bases). Germline V gene lookup returns CDR1 SGHRS and CDR2 YFSETQ. The CDR3 has 16 amino acids. The V gene lost 4 bases and the J gene lost 3 bases, with 19 bases spanning the gap. The CDR3 reads CASSPSRTGLDYGYTF. The DNA for the CDR3 is TGCGCCAGCAGCCCCTCACGAACAGGGCTCGACTATGGCTACACCTTC.

The chain couples TRBV5-1 to TRBJ1-4; no firm D call. The CDR3 consists of 15 residues. V was trimmed by 4 bases and J by 0 bases, leaving 10 bases between them. Germline V gene data show CDR1 as SGHRS and CDR2 as YFSETQ. This CDR3 reads CASSMTSATNEKLFF. The CDR3 nucleotides read TGCGCCAGCAGCATGACAAGTGCAACTAATGAAAAACTGTTTTTT.